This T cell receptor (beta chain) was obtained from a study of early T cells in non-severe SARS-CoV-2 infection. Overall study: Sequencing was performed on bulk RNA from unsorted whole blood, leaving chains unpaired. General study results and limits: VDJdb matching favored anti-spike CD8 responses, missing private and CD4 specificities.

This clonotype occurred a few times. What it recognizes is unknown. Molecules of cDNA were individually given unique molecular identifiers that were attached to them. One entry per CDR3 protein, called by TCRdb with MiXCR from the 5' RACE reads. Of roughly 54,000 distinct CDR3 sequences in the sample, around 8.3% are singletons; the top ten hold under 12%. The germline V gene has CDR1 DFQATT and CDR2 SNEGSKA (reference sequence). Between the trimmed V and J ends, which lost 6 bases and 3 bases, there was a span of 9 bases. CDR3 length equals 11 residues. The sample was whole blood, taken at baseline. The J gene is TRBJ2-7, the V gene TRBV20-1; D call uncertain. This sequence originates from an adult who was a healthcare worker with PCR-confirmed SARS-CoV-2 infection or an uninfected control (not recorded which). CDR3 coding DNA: TGCAGTGCCTCGAGGCTCTACGAGCAGTACTTC. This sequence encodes CSASRLYEQYF.